The entry that follows covers one TCR beta chain sequence. The table lists this clone with many counts. Its cognate antigen has yet to be identified. No base quality values were provided; no much bigger clone lies one nucleotide off. Related bone marrow donors provided peripheral blood samples on the day of marrow donation. Peripheral blood and bone marrow mononuclear cells were isolated by Ficoll-Hypaque density centrifugation and cryopreserved. The data originate from a study of T cells after posttransplantation cyclophosphamide (TCRdb year 2016). Study-level background: T cell repertoire reconstitution was tracked by TRB sequencing after myeloablative bone marrow transplantation in which posttransplantation cyclophosphamide was used as GVHD prophylaxis. Samples from roughly 32 PTCy-treated patients, along with samples from about 17 of their related bone marrow donors, underwent antigen receptor sequencing. Blood from all 30 or so PTCy patients who had 1-year posttransplant specimens underwent TRB sequencing. TRB sequencing was also done on up to roughly 3 additional blood samples from 2 to 5.2 years after transplant in 3 patients, and on pretransplant blood from several patients. Because TRA and TRB clonality were tightly correlated in roughly 10 samples, subsequent TCR analyses were focused on TRB only. Public TRB sequences were compared against a database of over 3,000 sequences linked to responses to pathogens, tumor antigens, self-antigens and alloantigens. The investigation overall reported the following: The TRB repertoires of T cells infiltrating skin or GI tract showed only limited overlap with the TRB repertoires of T cells in blood. Across the roughly 48 patients, TRB clonality was highly associated with recipient CMV seropositivity and CMV reactivation, and diversity with PTCy was similar to that in the CNI/methotrexate controls. Donor-recipient similarity was low at 1-2 months but increased during the first year, and donor CD8+ memory clones often dominated later blood repertoires.

Genomic DNA was used for TRB sequencing, which was performed with the immunoSEQ assay at survey resolution or with the hsTCRB kit. The authors processed their data as follows. The immunoSEQ software handled the initial read processing, while the LymphoSeq R package was used for the repertoire analyses. Clonality was computed as 1 minus normalized Shannon entropy, and a Gini coefficient was also calculated for each TRB dataset. To infer phenotypes in unsorted samples, TRB sequences from sorted subsets of the recipient or donor were mapped onto the unsorted samples of the same recipient. Drawn from immuneACCESS, this table holds only the in-frame rearrangements with V and J called that TCRdb kept. Clones are partly lost; checked studies trace under half to an unresolved V gene and leave the rest unexplained. V, J and clone size reflect that table, while D and trimming were determined from the DNA. In this sample the table shows tens of thousands of clones, and no singletons are among them. The ten most abundant clones make up under 3% of the sample.

Trimming takes 2 bases from V and 1 base from J, and the germline ends sit 15 bases apart. From the cysteine up to the phenylalanine, the CDR3 has a length of 17 residues. Kept here is only the CDR3 DNA, which spans 51 bases and is read in frame from base 1. The germline V gene sets CDR1 to MNHNS and CDR2 to SASEGT. The specimen sequenced was PBMCs. This clonotype was obtained from a woman in her sixties or seventies in good health, CMV-negative, and a related stem cell transplant donor. Recombination connected TRBV6-1 to TRBJ1-5; the D segment could be TRBD1, given 5 matching bases. The CDR3 region reads CASSEIGGSRSNQPQHF. At the DNA level, the sequence is TGTGCCAGCAGTGAAATTGGGGGGAGCAGGAGCAATCAGCCCCAGCATTTT.